This T cell receptor (beta chain) comes out of a study of blood T cell repertoires in COVID-19. The overall study: T cells, B-cell-depleted T cells, or PBMCs supplied cDNA or gDNA.

In the authors' workflow: Cell counts per sample came from amplifying reference gene primers. TCRdb's table, derived via immunoSEQ multiplex PCR, lists solely in-frame clones and lacks some. V and J calls and clone size are copied from that table; D and trimming were computed from the DNA. The sample holds about 210,000 clones, roughly 90% seen once. This clonotype was sampled from a man aged 18 to 29 with acute COVID-19. The sample consisted of PBMCs or T cells enriched from blood (not recorded which).

This CDR3 is CASSYYSSGRTGELFF. CDR3 DNA: TGCGCCAGCAGCTATTACTCTAGCGGGAGAACCGGGGAGCTGTTTTTT. The J gene is TRBJ2-2, the V gene TRBV5-1; 10 bases fit TRBD2. The CDR3 covers 16 residues. Germline V gene lookup returns CDR1 SGHRS and CDR2 YFSETQ. The V gene end was trimmed by 3 bases and the J gene end by 5 bases; junction bases not matched to a gene: 7.